Below, 21 T cell receptor beta chains from the same sample are listed, as sequenced in a study of blood T cell repertoires in COVID-19. Libraries were prepared by immunoSEQ multiplex PCR; TCRdb keeps only in-frame clonotypes and omits some of them. There are roughly 95,000 clones in the sample; 80% to 95% occur only once, and about 3.9% lies in the top ten. Sequencing was carried out using peripheral blood. Every receptor here comes from a woman in her 50s in a cohort sampled during active COVID-19.

V gene TRBV14 combines with J gene TRBJ2-2; 7 bases match TRBD1. V lost 3 bases and J lost 1; bases outside the gene matches: 5. CDR3 length: 16 residues. Per the germline V gene, CDR1 is SGHDN and CDR2 is FVKESK. CDR3 coding DNA: TGTGCCAGCAGCCAGGCGACAGGGCTGAACACCGGGGAGCTGTTTTTT. Its protein is CASSQATGLNTGELFF.

The count of this clone is one. The chain links TRBV30 to TRBJ2-7; a weak D match, TRBD2 (5 bases). The CDR3 runs to 14 residues. Germline V gene data show CDR1 as GTSNPN and CDR2 as SVGIG (reference sequence). Trimming took off 0 bases at V and 5 bases at J, with 14 bases between the two ends. The CDR3 here is CAWSVWRTPNEQYF. The CDR3 region has the DNA TGTGCCTGGAGTGTATGGCGGACTCCTAACGAGCAGTACTTC.

The chain is built from TRBV2 and TRBJ1-6, with unresolved D. Looked up from germline, CDR1 is SNHLY and CDR2 is FYNNEI. The V and J ends lost 7 bases and 10 bases respectively, with 23 bases between them. The CDR3 totals 16 residues. For the CDR3, the DNA is TGTGCCAGCACCACTGGGAGGACTAGGTTGCGGTCACCCCTCCACTTT. Protein product: CASTTGRTRLRSPLHF. The full variable domain, completed using reference TRBV2 and TRBJ1-6, is EPEVTQTPSHQVTQMGQEVILRCVPISNHLYFYWYRQILGQKVEFLVSFYNNEISEKSEIFDDQFSVERPDGSNFTLKIRSTKLEDSAMYFCASTTGRTRLRSPLHFGNGTRLTVT.

This clone has a single count. The J gene is TRBJ1-4, the V gene TRBV3-1 (or the pseudogene TRBV3-2); unclear D gene. The CDR3 extends over 14 amino acids. The V end lost 3 bases, the J end lost 8 bases, and 13 bases lay between the germline ends. CDR1 is LGHDT, CDR2 YNNKEL, per germline (reference sequence). The CDR3 spells CASSHGGGREKLFF. In DNA form, the CDR3 reads TGTGCCAGCAGCCACGGTGGAGGACGCGAAAAACTGTTTTTT.

The chain uses TRBV10-1 and TRBJ2-3; 8 nucleotides agree with TRBD1. V lost 5 bases and J lost 2; bases outside the gene matches: 3. Germline V gene data show CDR1 as WNHNN and CDR2 as SYGVQD (reference sequence). The CDR3 loop spans 14 amino acids. Written as DNA, the CDR3 is TGCGCCAGCAGTCCGGGACAGGACACAGATACGCAGTATTTT. Amino acid sequence: CASSPGQDTDTQYF.

The J gene is TRBJ2-1, the V gene TRBV11-3; 8 positions match TRBD2. This CDR3 comprises 15 residues. Germline values: CDR1 SGHNT, CDR2 YENEEA. The V and J ends lost 5 bases and 7 bases, in that order; junction bases with no gene match: 10. The chain's CDR3 is CASSQAGAGVNEQFF. The CDR3 coding sequence is TGTGCCAGCAGCCAGGCTGGAGCGGGAGTAAATGAGCAGTTCTTC.

DNA for the CDR3: TGTGCCAGCAGAGGGGGGCAGGGGGGTAATTCACCCCTCCACTTT. Translated: CASRGGQGGNSPLHF. The V and J genes are TRBV6-6 and TRBJ1-6, with 7 bases aligning to TRBD1. The junction had 8 bases not matched to a gene; V was cut back by 6 bases and J by 6 bases. The CDR3 consists of 15 residues. Germline V lookup: CDR1 MNHNY, CDR2 SVGAGI (reference sequence).

The V gene is TRBV5-5, the J gene TRBJ1-6, with 8 bases aligning to TRBD1. The CDR3 has 18 amino acids. V was pared by 2 bases and J by 4 bases, with 11 bases of the junction left unmatched. The germline V gene encodes CDR1 SGHKS and CDR2 YYEKEE (reference sequence). This chain's CDR3 is CASSLGQGTPNYNSPLHF. The CDR3 DNA is TGTGCCAGCAGCTTAGGACAGGGAACACCGAATTATAATTCACCCCTCCACTTT.

This rearrangement joins TRBV5-1 to TRBJ2-2; TRBD1 matches at 8 bases. The CDR3 consists of 15 residues. Germline CDR1 is SGHRS and CDR2 is YFSETQ. V was clipped by 7 bases and J by 7 bases; unmatched bases: 12. The CDR3 spells CASSQSGGAGGELFF. The DNA of the CDR3 is TGCGCCAGCTCCCAATCAGGGGGCGCTGGCGGGGAGCTGTTTTTT.

The chain has TRBV6-5 and TRBJ1-2; tentative D call: TRBD1 (5 bases). The CDR3 is 13 amino acids. Trimming pared 7 bases from V and 0 bases from J, leaving 9 bases between. Germline V gene lookup returns CDR1 MNHEY and CDR2 SVGAGI. The CDR3 is CASKSGTNYGYTF. CDR3 in DNA: TGTGCCAGCAAATCAGGGACTAACTATGGCTACACCTTC.

The chain recombines TRBV2 with TRBJ1-4, with no clear D. V was pared by 7 bases and J by 4 bases, with 10 bases between. Germline CDR1 is SNHLY and CDR2 is FYNNEI. There are 13 residues in the CDR3. The DNA of the CDR3 is TGTGCCAGCAAACGGGGTGGTAATGAAAAACTGTTTTTT. This codes for CASKRGGNEKLFF.

This clone appeared a single time. The V call is TRBV21-1, the J call TRBJ1-2; the D call TRBD1 from the table was never checked on the DNA. TRBV21-1 is noted as a pseudogene. This CDR3 has 16 residues. DNA for the CDR3: TGTGCCAGCAGCAATGGGTTCGGCCAAGGGGACTATGGCTACACCTTC. Protein: CASSNGFGQGDYGYTF.

The V and J genes are TRBV5-1 and TRBJ2-7; 8 bases match TRBD2. Germline trimming cut 3 bases from V and 5 bases from J; bases unmatched to any gene: 10. This CDR3 has 15 residues. Germline CDR1 is SGHRS and CDR2 is YFSETQ. CDR3 in amino acids: CASSSWNSGENEQYF. The CDR3, as DNA: TGCGCCAGCAGCTCTTGGAATAGCGGGGAAAACGAGCAGTACTTC.

This clone was counted only a few times. The chain is built from TRBV7-8 and TRBJ1-1; D is perhaps TRBD1 (6 bases). Trimming stripped 5 bases from V and 5 bases from J, with 12 bases between. CDR1 and CDR2 (germline): SGHVS, FQNEAQ. The CDR3 sequence is 13 residues long. CDR3 loop: CASSPKRGTEAFF. The CDR3 DNA sequence: TGTGCCAGCAGCCCCAAGAGGGGGACTGAAGCTTTCTTT.

J is TRBJ1-5 and V is TRBV11-2; no clear D. CDR1 is SGHAT and CDR2 is FQNNGV in the germline V gene. Trimming pared 5 bases from V and 4 bases from J, leaving 9 bases between. The CDR3 contains 13 residues. CDR3 residues: CASSQTRNQPQHF. CDR3 sequence (DNA): TGTGCCAGCAGCCAGACTAGAAATCAGCCCCAGCATTTT.

CDR3 protein: CASRTGVGEKLFF. CDR3 nucleotide sequence: TGTGCCAGCAGGACAGGGGTTGGGGAAAAACTGTTTTTT. This chain links TRBV12-3 or TRBV12-4 with TRBJ1-4, with 8 bases fitting TRBD1. The ends lost 6 bases at V and 8 bases at J; junction bases unmatched: 5. The CDR3 is 13 residues long.

This chain joins TRBV7-3 and TRBJ2-5; TRBD1 aligns across 9 bases. The germline gives CDR1 SGHTA, CDR2 FQGTGA. The CDR3 has 14 residues. V was clipped by 4 bases and J by 5 bases; unmatched bases: 5. The CDR3 reads CASSSGTGRETQYF. DNA for the CDR3: TGTGCCAGCAGCTCCGGGACAGGGCGGGAGACCCAGTACTTC.

This clone has just one count. The chain combines TRBV18 with TRBJ2-1; 8 bases match TRBD2. CDR3 length equals 16 residues. Trimming cost V 2 bases and J 1 base; bases outside gene matches: 4. The germline V gene encodes CDR1 KGHSH and CDR2 LQKENI. In DNA form, the CDR3 reads TGTGCCAGCTCACCAACTCAGCGGGAGTCCTACAATGAGCAGTTCTTC. Its translation: CASSPTQRESYNEQFF.

This clone appeared once. The chain has TRBV10-3 and TRBJ2-2; 10 bases align to TRBD1. The CDR3 length is 15 residues. Trimming cost V 6 bases and J 6 bases; bases outside gene matches: 7. In germline, CDR1 is ENHRY, CDR2 SYGVKD. The CDR3: CAISETGGVAGELFF. CDR3 nucleotides: TGTGCCATCAGCGAGACAGGGGGCGTAGCCGGGGAGCTGTTTTTT.

The chain carries TRBV11-2 and TRBJ1-3; TRBD1 matches at 7 bases. CDR1 SGHAT and CDR2 FQNNGV come from the germline V gene. V lost 2 bases and J lost 4; bases outside the gene matches: 2. The CDR3 is 14 amino acids. The CDR3 reads CASSLQTGGNTIYF. CDR3 DNA: TGTGCCAGCAGCTTACAGACAGGGGGAAACACCATATATTTT.

The count of this clone is one. The chain employs TRBV2 and TRBJ2-7; D is uncertain. CDR1 is SNHLY and CDR2 is FYNNEI in the germline V gene. The CDR3 loop spans 12 amino acids. V lost 5 bases to trimming and J lost 3 bases, with 8 bases between them. The CDR3 sequence is CASSPVYYEQYF. CDR3 nucleotides: TGTGCCAGCAGTCCCGTCTACTACGAGCAGTACTTC.